This T cell receptor beta chain originates from a study of OX40 agonist ivuxolimab in advanced cancers. Some background on the complete study: Ivuxolimab was a fully human IgG2 agonistic monoclonal antibody targeting the costimulatory receptor OX40 (CD134). Intravenous ivuxolimab was administered to patients every 2 weeks at six dose levels: 0.01, 0.1, 0.3, 1.5, 3 and 10 mg/kg. Of the 52 patients in dose escalation, some 20 had hepatocellular carcinoma, around 15 had melanoma, 9 had renal cell carcinoma and 9 had head and neck cancer. The dose-escalation cohort was about 86% male with a mean age of approximately 59 years, ranging from 23 to 79. Patients were allowed to have had prior anti-PD-1, anti-PD-L1 or anti-CTLA-4 therapy, and 40% of the dose-escalation patients had previously received checkpoint inhibitors. Partial responses occurred in three dose-escalation patients, of whom one had hepatocellular carcinoma and two had cutaneous melanoma. The purpose of peripheral TCRbeta sequencing was to test whether ivuxolimab changed TCR sequence diversity and led to clonal T-cell expansion. The paper covers the monotherapy dose-escalation part of the phase I ivuxolimab trial, which included N ≈ 50 patients. The study at large found these results: The antigen specificity of the peripheral T cells that underwent clonal expansion was not determined. Low levels of normalized T-cell clonal expansion were also shown by some nonresponding patients. In the 0.1-3.0 mg/kg groups, partial responders had among the lowest normalized peripheral clonal expansion, particularly in CD8+ T cells. After ivuxolimab, expanded clones were on average more numerous among CD8+ T cells than among CD4+ T cells. Clonal expansion of both CD4+ and CD8+ blood T cells was observed from baseline to week 6 at doses 0.1 to 3.0 mg/kg.

Note on this clone: The antigen this receptor binds is unknown. Base qualities are not recorded, but no much larger clone differs from it by a single base.

Genomic DNA was extracted from sorted cells for sequencing of the TCRbeta CDR3 region. TCRbeta CDR3 regions were sequenced using the immunoSEQ Assay. This is the immuneACCESS table as TCRdb keeps it, with only in-frame sequences that have V and J called. A part of the clones is gone; compared with another copy, unresolved V genes explain less than half, and the rest is unexplained. The sample data list 81,000 or so clones, and about 89% of these were observed just once. The ten largest clones represent roughly 8.9% of the sample. Trimming accounts for 6 bases at V and 8 bases at J, while the number of junction bases matched to no gene is 3. As encoded in the germline V gene (reference sequence), CDR1 is SEHNR while CDR2 is FQNEAQ. The CDR3, cysteine through phenylalanine, is 12 amino acids long. Only CDR3 DNA is held: 36 bases, read in frame from base 1. The trial excluded patients who had a history of autoimmune disease or who were on systemic immunosuppression. Peripheral blood for TCR sequencing was collected from all dose cohorts at baseline, on cycle 4 day 1, and on cycle 7 day 1. Samples were obtained from an open-label, multicenter, first-in-human phase I dose-escalation trial of ivuxolimab. Adults with locally advanced or metastatic head and neck squamous cell, hepatocellular, melanoma or renal cell carcinoma were enrolled in the trial. Before TCR sequencing, CD4+ and CD8+ T cells were separately sorted from peripheral blood.

The sequence is built from TRBV7-9 and TRBJ1-4; the central 7 bases match TRBD1. The material was CD4+ or CD8+ T cells sorted from blood, obtained in a trial of the OX40 agonist ivuxolimab. The source is an adult with an advanced solid tumor such as melanoma, head and neck, liver or kidney cancer. The CDR3 amino acid sequence is: CASRSGGEKLFF. The sequenced DNA: TGTGCCAGCAGGTCAGGGGGGGAAAAACTGTTTTTT.